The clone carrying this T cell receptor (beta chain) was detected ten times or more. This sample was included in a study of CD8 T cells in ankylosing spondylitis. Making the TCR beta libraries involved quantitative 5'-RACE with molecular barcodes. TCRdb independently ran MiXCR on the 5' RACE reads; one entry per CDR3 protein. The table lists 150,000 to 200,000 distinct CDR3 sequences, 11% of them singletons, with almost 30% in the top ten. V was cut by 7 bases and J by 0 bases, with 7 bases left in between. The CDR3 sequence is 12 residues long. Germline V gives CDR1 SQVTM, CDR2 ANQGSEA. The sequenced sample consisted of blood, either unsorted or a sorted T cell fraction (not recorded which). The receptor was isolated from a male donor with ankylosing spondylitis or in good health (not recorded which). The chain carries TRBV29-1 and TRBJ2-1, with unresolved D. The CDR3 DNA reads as TGCAGCGCCCAGAGCTCCTACAATGAGCAGTTCTTC. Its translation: CSAQSSYNEQFF.